One sample yielded the 2 T cell receptor beta chains listed below, sequenced in a study of blood T cell repertoires in COVID-19. The repertoire was sequenced with immunoSEQ multiplex PCR; TCRdb's copy has only in-frame clones and lacks some. Of some 290,000 clones in the sample, 88% were seen once. The sample was peripheral blood. These receptors were obtained from a woman aged 25 to 39 with COVID-19, enrolled during active disease.

V usage is TRBV5-1 and J usage is TRBJ2-1; 10 bases agree with TRBD2. The CDR3 is 16 amino acids. V dropped 4 bases and J dropped 5; count of bases not matched to a gene: 9. Germline V gene sequence: CDR1 SGHRS, CDR2 YFSETQ. CDR3 region: CASSNLAGGGDNEQFF. Written as DNA, the CDR3 is TGCGCCAGCAGCAATTTAGCGGGAGGAGGGGACAATGAGCAGTTCTTC.

V and J are TRBV5-5 and TRBJ2-1, with D possibly TRBD1 on 6 matching bases. Germline V gene lookup returns CDR1 SGHKS and CDR2 YYEKEE (reference sequence). Trimming took off 0 bases at V and 7 bases at J, with 14 bases between the two ends. This CDR3 is built from 15 residues. CDR3 bases: TGTGCCAGCAGCTTGGTCCAGGGGTGGAGGAATGAGCAGTTCTTC. It is translated as CASSLVQGWRNEQFF.